Listed below are T cell receptor beta chains from one sample, sequenced in a study of T cells after somatic rescue of genetic block. Assay: immunoSEQ multiplex PCR; the TCRdb copy retains only in-frame clones and omits some. The sample yields roughly 67,000 clones, about nine tenths seen once. The sample was peripheral blood mononuclear cells (PBMCs). All receptors derive from a man aged 40-50 years. Both conserved end residues are part of each CDR3. Each record gives: V gene, J gene, clone size, CDR3 protein. Clone size appears in some rows only: once, few, many, or a class for an expanded clone.

TRBV27	TRBJ1-2	NA	CATGDRGLGYGYTF
TRBV4-3	TRBJ2-3	NA	CASSQAADLDTQYF
TRBV28	TRBJ2-6	NA	CASSPWGRGHLGSGANVLTF
TRBV2	TRBJ2-7	NA	CASTFSVAAAYEQYF
TRBV5-6	TRBJ2-6	NA	CASSLGGRGANVLTF
TRBV6-1	TRBJ1-5	NA	CASSGRNSNQPQHF
TRBV6-1	TRBJ2-7	once	CATDVTGGGREQYF
TRBV4-3	TRBJ2-7	once	CASSRTLAESYEQYF
TRBV9	TRBJ2-5	NA	CASSGAGVGETQYF
TRBV6-1	TRBJ2-1	NA	CASSVRGAYNEQFF
TRBV9	TRBJ1-2	NA	CASSVGDIPNYGYTF
TRBV7-2	TRBJ1-5	NA	CASSLDGGKQPQHF
TRBV6-6	TRBJ2-7	NA	CASSYLIRQQYF
TRBV6-5	TRBJ2-5	NA	CASSPVGRRGETQYF
TRBV9	TRBJ2-3	NA	CASSASGNTDTQYF
TRBV5-8	TRBJ2-3	NA	CASSLAVDRVTDTQYF
TRBV5-1	TRBJ1-2	NA	CASRVTAAKGYTF
TRBV2	TRBJ1-6	NA	CASSSENNSPLHF
TRBV6-1	TRBJ2-5	NA	CASSEQGSPQETQYF
TRBV6-6	TRBJ1-1	once	CASSLTGPERTEAFF
TRBV2	TRBJ2-7	NA	CASASQRGTSYEQYF
TRBV7-6	TRBJ2-3	once	CASPRVTPGTDTQYF
TRBV11-1	TRBJ1-2	NA	CASTRRGGGYTF
TRBV5-1	TRBJ1-1	NA	CASSFQPGQTSGTEAFF
TRBV6-6	TRBJ2-2	NA	CASSYSNGAGELFF
TRBV5-1	TRBJ2-1	NA	CASRELAGSYNEQFF
TRBV30	TRBJ2-2	NA	CAWSGLTGELFF
TRBV7-9	TRBJ1-2	NA	CASSPQTNYGYTF
TRBV6-1	TRBJ2-1	NA	CASSETSGGYNEQFF
TRBV2	TRBJ2-7	NA	CASSEALAGIGEQYF
TRBV21-1	TRBJ2-7	NA	CASSRRGGGHEQYF
TRBV6-1	TRBJ1-2	NA	CASSEGGSTEGYTF
TRBV28	TRBJ2-7	NA	CASSFWREGYEQYF
TRBV11-2	TRBJ1-2	NA	CASSPDRGGYTF
TRBV7-3	TRBJ2-3	NA	CASSLTATDTQYF
TRBV10-2	TRBJ1-6	NA	CASSAGDFPSSYNSPLHF
TRBV10-2	TRBJ1-1	NA	CASSDRGYRGNTEAFF
TRBV18	TRBJ2-1	NA	CASSHRDREQFF
TRBV5-4	TRBJ2-3	NA	CASSVKGADTQYF
TRBV5-4	TRBJ1-2	NA	CASSLGGSNYGYTF
TRBV12-5	TRBJ1-2	NA	CASGLAGTGDGYTF
TRBV25-1	TRBJ2-1	NA	CASSDILAGVYEQFF
TRBV28	TRBJ1-1	NA	CAAGGWITEAFF
TRBV2	TRBJ2-3	NA	CASSEVSSRGTDTQYF
TRBV6-1	TRBJ2-3	NA	CASRLGEATQYF
TRBV28	TRBJ2-5	NA	CASRYVTGIGMETQYF
TRBV2	TRBJ2-3	NA	CASSEEGLAGDTQYF
TRBV2	TRBJ2-2	NA	CASSPDRLAGELFF
TRBV7-9	TRBJ2-7	NA	CASSSADLLGYEQYF
TRBV4-2	TRBJ1-2	NA	CASSQERAESGSYGYTF
TRBV7-9	TRBJ2-1	NA	CASSYSGRSSYNEQFF
TRBV7-8	TRBJ2-1	NA	CASSLPGTGIATGEQFF
TRBV30	TRBJ1-2	NA	CAWTWDRGGYTF
TRBV27	TRBJ2-7	NA	CASSSRLGGNEQYF
TRBV10-3	TRBJ1-1	NA	CANRWGLNTEAFF
TRBV14	TRBJ2-7	NA	CASSPRGRDSYEQYF
TRBV7-7	TRBJ2-1	NA	CASSSGDEQFF
TRBV20-1	TRBJ1-1	NA	CSAIPELKAFF
TRBV2	TRBJ1-5	NA	CASSLERGLNQPQHF